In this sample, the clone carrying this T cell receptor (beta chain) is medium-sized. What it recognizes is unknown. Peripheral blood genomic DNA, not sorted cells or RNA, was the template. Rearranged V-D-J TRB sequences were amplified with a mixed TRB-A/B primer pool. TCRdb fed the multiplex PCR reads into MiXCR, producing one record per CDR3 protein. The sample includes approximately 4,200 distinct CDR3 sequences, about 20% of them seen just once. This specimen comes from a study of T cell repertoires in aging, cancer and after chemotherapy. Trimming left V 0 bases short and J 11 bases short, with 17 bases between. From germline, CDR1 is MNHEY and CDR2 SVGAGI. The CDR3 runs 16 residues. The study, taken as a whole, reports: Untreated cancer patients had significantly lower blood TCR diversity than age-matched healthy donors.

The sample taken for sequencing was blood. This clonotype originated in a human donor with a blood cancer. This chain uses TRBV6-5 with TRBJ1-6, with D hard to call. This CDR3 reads CASSYSRAGLGTPLHF. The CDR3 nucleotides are TGTGCCAGCAGTTACTCAAGGGCGGGGTTGGGGACACCCCTCCACTTT.